These 21 T cell receptor beta chains originate from one sample sequenced in a study of human T cells and chemical hapten exposure. From the RACE reads, TCRdb called clonotypes with MiXCR, one entry per CDR3 protein. Here the sample spans about 380,000 distinct CDR3 sequences, about 5.1% being singletons. The time point here: pre-sensitization, week 0. As to treatment: therapeutic diphenylcyclopropenone sensitization with weekly scalp DPC. The sequencing used whole blood, collected in connection with sensitization to the hapten diphenylcyclopropenone (DPC). Receptors originate from a woman in her forties or fifties with alopecia areata. Some clones in this sample may be carry-over from other donors' samples.

As regards this clonotype: A read error is possible here, since a much larger clone lies one base away. The chain carries TRBV6-2 or TRBV6-3 and TRBJ2-5; 9 nucleotides agree with TRBD1. The CDR3 has 15 amino acids. CDR1 is MNHEY and CDR2 is SVGEGT in the germline V gene. The CDR3 coding sequence is TGTGCCAGCAGTTACTACGGACAGGGGATAGAGAACCAGTACTTC. It specifies CASSYYGQGIENQYF.

The J gene is TRBJ1-4, the V gene TRBV12-3 or TRBV12-4; D is ambiguous. With 2 bases removed from V and 7 bases from J, the gap between germline ends came to 14 bases. The CDR3 consists of 15 residues. The CDR3 reads CASSLSGSGSEKLFF. The CDR3, as DNA: TGTGCCAGCAGTTTATCGGGAAGCGGAAGTGAAAAACTGTTTTTT.

This clonotype was found many times. As DNA, the CDR3 is TGCGCCAGCAGTGAGGTATGGGGGAACACTGAAGCTTTCTTT. Translated: CASSEVWGNTEAFF. This rearrangement joins TRBV10-2 to TRBJ1-1; D is unresolved. In germline, CDR1 is WSHSY, CDR2 SAAADI. The CDR3 has 14 amino acids. Trimming shortened V by 2 bases and J by 1 base, and 8 bases separated the two germline ends.

This clonotype was counted at least ten times. CDR3 coding DNA: TGTGCCAGCAGCTTGAGACAGGGTTCCTACGAGCAGTACTTC. It encodes CASSLRQGSYEQYF. The genes are TRBV7-2 and TRBJ2-7, with 7 bases fitting TRBD1. The CDR3 covers 14 residues. V shed 3 bases and J 1 base; nucleotides not matched to a gene: 3. Germline loops: CDR1 SGHTA, CDR2 FQGNSA. Looking up the rest from reference TRBV7-2 and TRBJ2-7 gives the full variable domain: GAGVSQSPSNKVTEKGKDVELRCDPISGHTALYWYRQSLGQGLEFLIYFQGNSAPDKSGLPSDRFSAERTGGSVSTLTIQRTQQEDSAVYLCASSLRQGSYEQYFGPGTRLTVT.

The table lists this clonotype with a few counts. The V gene is TRBV14, the J gene TRBJ1-3; D gene unclear. CDR3 length: 16 residues. CDR1 and CDR2 (germline): SGHDN, FVKESK. The V and J ends lost 1 base and 2 bases respectively, with 12 bases between them. The CDR3 DNA reads TGTGCCAGCAGCCAAGCTTTTGGACTTACTGGAAACACCATATATTTT. It encodes CASSQAFGLTGNTIYF.

This clonotype was observed many times. V usage is TRBV3-1 and J usage is TRBJ2-1; 7 bases are shared with TRBD1. CDR3 length equals 14 residues. Germline CDR1 reads LGHDT; CDR2 reads YNNKEL (reference sequence). Trimming at V came to 4 bases and at J to 12 bases, leaving 12 bases not matched to a gene. This CDR3 reads CASSPGTARTGQFF. CDR3 in DNA: TGTGCCAGCAGCCCAGGGACAGCCCGAACGGGGCAGTTCTTC.

This clonotype has ten or more counts. The V gene is TRBV5-1, the J gene TRBJ2-7, with a tentative D call TRBD2 (5 bases). CDR1 SGHRS and CDR2 YFSETQ come from the germline V gene. Trimming left V 6 bases short and J 3 bases short, with 10 bases between. This CDR3 region has 12 residues. The chain's CDR3 is CASTSSSYEQYF. The CDR3 DNA is TGCGCCAGCACTTCTAGCAGCTACGAGCAGTACTTC.

This clonotype came up many times. The rearrangement uses TRBV11-3 and TRBJ2-5; the D is unclear. Germline V lookup: CDR1 SGHNT, CDR2 YENEEA. The CDR3 sequence is 13 residues long. V dropped 5 bases and J dropped 5 bases, with 12 bases sitting between them. CDR3 nucleotide sequence: TGTGCCAGCAGCGTCGGTCAGAGTGAGACCCAGTACTTC. Translation: CASSVGQSETQYF.

This clonotype has a count of ten or more. V usage is TRBV5-1 and J usage is TRBJ2-3; the D is unclear. V was pared by 0 bases and J by 5 bases, with 10 bases between. Germline values: CDR1 SGHRS, CDR2 YFSETQ. The CDR3 spans 14 residues. The CDR3 region is CASSLAGVKDTQYF. The CDR3 bases are TGCGCCAGCAGCTTGGCTGGGGTTAAAGATACGCAGTATTTT.

The chain employs TRBV7-2 and TRBJ2-7; 8 bases fit TRBD2. CDR3 length: 14 residues. Germline V gives CDR1 SGHTA, CDR2 FQGNSA. V was clipped by 4 bases and J by 2 bases; unmatched bases: 4. The CDR3 DNA follows: TGTGCCAGCAGCTACAAGGGACTAGCCTACGAGCAGTACTTC. This gives the protein CASSYKGLAYEQYF.

This clonotype has a count of ten or more. The chain joins TRBV20-1 to TRBJ2-7; TRBD2 agrees at 16 bases. V shed 5 bases and J 0 bases; nucleotides not matched to a gene: 13. The CDR3 contains 19 residues. Per germline, CDR1 DFQATT and CDR2 SNEGSKA (reference sequence). The CDR3 DNA reads TGCAGTGCTCGGCCCAGATCCGGGACTAGCGGGAGGGTCTCCTACGAGCAGTACTTC. Residues: CSARPRSGTSGRVSYEQYF.

The genes are TRBV12-3 or TRBV12-4 and TRBJ2-5; TRBD1 aligns across 8 bases. This CDR3 is built from 17 residues. V dropped 5 bases and J dropped 4; count of bases not matched to a gene: 15. The DNA for the CDR3 is TGTGCCAGCAGTCTAGGGGACAGGTTTATCCCCGGAGAGACCCAGTACTTC. Its translation: CASSLGDRFIPGETQYF.

The chain couples TRBV2 to TRBJ2-1; 9 positions match TRBD1. V was clipped by 7 bases and J by 3 bases; unmatched bases: 7. The CDR3 extends over 15 amino acids. Germline V CDR1 and CDR2: SNHLY, FYNNEI. The CDR3 DNA follows: TGTGCCAGCAAAGGGACAGGGAGTAACTACAATGAGCAGTTCTTC. Translating it yields CASKGTGSNYNEQFF.

The table lists this clonotype with a few counts. V and J are TRBV6-5 and TRBJ1-1; 8 bases agree with TRBD1. The germline V gene encodes CDR1 MNHEY and CDR2 SVGAGI. Trimming at V came to 6 bases and at J to 4 bases, leaving 4 bases not matched to a gene. There are 13 residues in the CDR3. CDR3 amino acids: CASRDRVSTEAFF. Written as DNA, the CDR3 is TGTGCCAGCAGGGACAGGGTTAGCACTGAAGCTTTCTTT.

This clonotype showed up many times. The V call is TRBV4-2, the J call TRBJ2-7; weak D call: TRBD1 (5 bases). The CDR3 loop spans 14 amino acids. CDR1 and CDR2 (germline): LGHNA, YNFKEQ. The ends were cut back, 1 base at V and 6 bases at J, with 13 bases in the middle. CDR3 nucleotides: TGTGCCAGCAGCCAAGTACCAGGGAAGGTCGAGCAGTACTTC. It specifies CASSQVPGKVEQYF.

This clonotype was counted at least ten times. The chain recombines TRBV12-3 or TRBV12-4 with TRBJ2-7; D is undetermined. The CDR3 runs 13 residues. The V gene lost 5 bases and the J gene lost 0 bases, with 8 bases spanning the gap. CDR3 residues: CASSAGYSYEQYF. For the CDR3, the DNA is TGTGCCAGCAGTGCAGGCTACTCCTACGAGCAGTACTTC.

CDR3: CASSQGDSGQETQYF. The CDR3 DNA is TGTGCCAGCAGCCAAGGGGACAGTGGGCAAGAGACCCAGTACTTC. V gene TRBV4-2 combines with J gene TRBJ2-5; 7 bases match TRBD1. From germline, CDR1 is LGHNA and CDR2 YNFKEQ. The CDR3 is 15 amino acids. Germline trimming cut 1 base from V and 2 bases from J; bases unmatched to any gene: 4.

This clonotype was observed many times. The genes are TRBV11-2 and TRBJ2-1, with a tentative D call TRBD1 (5 bases). Trimming shortened V by 0 bases and J by 9 bases, and 9 bases separated the two germline ends. The CDR3 loop spans 13 amino acids. Germline CDR1 SGHAT, CDR2 FQNNGV. CDR3 in DNA: TGTGCCAGCAGCTTAGATACAGGCGGTGAGCAGTTCTTC. It yields the protein CASSLDTGGEQFF. Drawing the rest from reference TRBV11-2 and TRBJ2-1, the complete variable domain is EAGVAQSPRYKIIEKRQSVAFWCNPISGHATLYWYQQILGQGPKLLIQFQNNGVVDDSQLPKDRFSAERLKGVDSTLKIQPAKLEDSAVYLCASSLDTGGEQFFGPGTRLTVL.

The rearrangement links TRBV12-3 or TRBV12-4 to TRBJ1-5; D remains unclear. The ends were cut back, 4 bases at V and 7 bases at J, with 14 bases in the middle. The CDR3 is 14 residues long. The CDR3, as DNA: TGTGCCAGCAGTTCCCGGGGTCTGTACCAGCCCCAGCATTTT. Translating it yields CASSSRGLYQPQHF.

This clonotype occurred a few times. The chain is built from TRBV10-3 and TRBJ2-3; TRBD1 aligns across 10 bases. The V and J ends lost 0 bases and 3 bases, in that order; junction bases with no gene match: 6. CDR3 length: 17 residues. CDR1 and CDR2 from the germline V gene are ENHRY and SYGVKD. The CDR3 bases are TGTGCCATCAGTGAGTCGACAGGGGGCGATGGGACAGATACGCAGTATTTT. It is translated as CAISESTGGDGTDTQYF.

The chain combines TRBV28 with TRBJ2-7; 8 nucleotides match TRBD2. Germline V gives CDR1 MDHEN, CDR2 SYDVKM. Trimming took 6 bases from V and 3 from J; bases not matched to a gene: 19. The CDR3 runs 18 residues. The CDR3 nucleotides are TGTGCCAGCAGAAATCCTAAAAAACCGGGACTAGAATACTACGAGCAGTACTTC. It translates to CASRNPKKPGLEYYEQYF. Using reference TRBV28 and TRBJ2-7 for the parts outside the CDR3, the full variable domain is DVKVTQSSRYLVKRTGEKVFLECVQDMDHENMFWYRQDPGLGLRLIYFSYDVKMKEKGDIPEGYSVSREKKERFSLILESASTNQTSMYLCASRNPKKPGLEYYEQYFGPGTRLTVT.